One and the same sample provided the 18 T cell receptor beta chains below, sequenced in a study of shared clonotypes between healthy human individuals. TCRdb's copy holds only in-frame clones and misses some; the assay was immunoSEQ multiplex PCR. The data contain hundreds of thousands of clones, about two thirds of them singletons. Specimen: memory CD4+ T cells sorted from blood. The subset: CD45RA-negative fraction. Receptor source: a young woman in good health.

This chain joins TRBV19 and TRBJ2-1; 9 bases match TRBD2. The germline V gene encodes CDR1 LNHDA and CDR2 SQIVND (reference sequence). The CDR3 runs 17 residues. V shed 4 bases, J shed 4 bases, and the junction held 11 bases outside the gene matches. The CDR3 reads CASSKSLMSGRYNEQFF. Written as DNA, the CDR3 is TGTGCCAGTAGTAAATCCTTAATGAGCGGGAGGTACAATGAGCAGTTCTTC.

A word on this clone: This could be a read error, since a much larger clone is one nucleotide away. This sample includes further DNA sequences coding for the same CDR3. The V gene is TRBV2, the J gene TRBJ2-7, with TRBD2 matching 9 bases. Germline CDR1 and CDR2: SNHLY and FYNNEI. J lost 2 bases, V lost 5 bases, and 4 bases had no gene match. The CDR3 extends over 14 amino acids. In DNA, the CDR3 is TGTGCCAGCAGTAGCGGGAGGAACACCTACGAGCAGTACTTC. Protein: CASSSGRNTYEQYF.

This clone has more than one count but fewer than ten. This rearrangement joins TRBV18 to TRBJ2-5, with TRBD2 matching over 13 bases. In germline, CDR1 is KGHSH, CDR2 LQKENI. Trimming at V came to 3 bases and at J to 5 bases, leaving 6 bases not matched to a gene. The CDR3 contains 16 residues. The CDR3 DNA sequence: TGTGCCAGCTCACCGCTGGGGACTAGCGGGACCGAGACCCAGTACTTC. It translates to CASSPLGTSGTETQYF.

The genes are TRBV7-2 and TRBJ2-1; possibly TRBD1 for D (5 bases). The CDR3 has 16 residues. CDR1 and CDR2 (germline): SGHTA, FQGNSA. Trimming shortened V by 1 base and J by 7 bases, and 17 bases separated the two germline ends. The CDR3 sequence: CASSLGSLGAQNEQFF. The CDR3 bases are TGTGCCAGCAGCTTAGGATCCCTAGGGGCGCAAAATGAGCAGTTCTTC.

This clone was recorded a few times. The chain uses TRBV10-3 and TRBJ2-7, with 10 bases fitting TRBD1. Germline V lookup: CDR1 ENHRY, CDR2 SYGVKD. The CDR3 is 13 residues long. J lost 2 bases, V lost 11 bases, and 6 bases had no gene match. The chain's CDR3 is CALSTGGTYEQYF. The CDR3 region has the DNA TGTGCCCTTTCGACAGGGGGCACCTACGAGCAGTACTTC.

The CDR3 is CASSPASGRSTDTQYF. The CDR3 DNA follows: TGTGCCAGCTCACCAGCTAGCGGGAGAAGCACAGATACGCAGTATTTT. The chain carries TRBV18 and TRBJ2-3, with TRBD2 identical over 10 bases. The trim removed 2 bases at V and 0 bases at J, leaving 2 bases unmatched. Germline CDR1 KGHSH, CDR2 LQKENI. This CDR3 has 16 amino acids.

This sequence joins TRBV28 and TRBJ2-7; 10 bases agree with TRBD2. In germline, CDR1 is MDHEN, CDR2 SYDVKM. This CDR3 is 13 amino acids long. Trimming cost V 6 bases and J 4 bases; bases outside gene matches: 3. The CDR3 loop reads CASRLAGAYEQYF. CDR3 bases: TGTGCCAGCAGGCTAGCGGGGGCGTACGAGCAGTACTTC.

This clone was counted a few times. This chain uses TRBV27 with TRBJ2-7; perhaps D is TRBD1 or TRBD2 (5 bases each). The CDR3 extends over 13 amino acids. Germline values: CDR1 MNHEY, CDR2 SMNVEV (reference sequence). Trimming took 9 bases from V and 4 from J, leaving 16 bases between them. CDR3: CASGGITGYEQYF. In DNA, the CDR3 is TGTGCCAGTGGGGGTATAACGGGTTACGAGCAGTACTTC.

This clone was seen more than once but under ten times. This chain links TRBV11-1 with TRBJ2-2; either TRBD1 or TRBD2 may fit D (5 bases each). This CDR3 has 15 amino acids. Germline V gives CDR1 SGHAT, CDR2 FQDESV (reference sequence). Trimming shortened V by 5 bases and J by 2 bases, and 12 bases separated the two germline ends. CDR3 residues: CASSPGTRNTGELFF. The CDR3 region has the DNA TGTGCCAGCAGCCCCGGGACCAGAAACACCGGGGAGCTGTTTTTT.

This chain links TRBV10-3 with TRBJ1-2; unclear D gene. The V gene lost 0 bases and the J gene lost 2 bases, with 10 bases spanning the gap. Germline V CDR1 and CDR2: ENHRY, SYGVKD. The CDR3 is 15 amino acids. CDR3 nucleotides: TGTGCCATCAGTGAGTCGGGCGACGGAAACTATGGCTACACCTTC. The encoded protein is CAISESGDGNYGYTF.

The V gene is TRBV6-1, the J gene TRBJ2-1; no clear D. The V end lost 5 bases, the J end lost 8 bases, and 7 bases lay between the germline ends. This CDR3 contains 11 residues. The germline V gene encodes CDR1 MNHNS and CDR2 SASEGT. The CDR3 DNA sequence: TGTGCCAGCAGTTCGTTGGATGAGCAGTTCTTC. It yields the protein CASSSLDEQFF.

The V call is TRBV29-1, the J call TRBJ2-5, with D unclear. The germline CDR1 and CDR2 sequences are SQVTM and ANQGSEA. The CDR3 consists of 13 residues. V was trimmed by 4 bases and J by 5 bases, leaving 14 bases between them. The CDR3 here is CSVGLSVGETQYF. CDR3 nucleotides: TGCAGCGTTGGGTTGAGTGTCGGCGAGACCCAGTACTTC.

The chain has TRBV28 and TRBJ1-5; D is uncertain. The CDR3 length is 13 residues. The germline V gene encodes CDR1 MDHEN and CDR2 SYDVKM. Trimming took off 7 bases at V and 5 bases at J, with 12 bases between the two ends. The CDR3 protein is CASMEEGDQPQHF. The CDR3 DNA reads TGTGCCAGCATGGAAGAGGGTGATCAGCCCCAGCATTTT. The variable domain in full, completed from reference TRBV28 and TRBJ1-5, reads DVKVTQSSRYLVKRTGEKVFLECVQDMDHENMFWYRQDPGLGLRLIYFSYDVKMKEKGDIPEGYSVSREKKERFSLILESASTNQTSMYLCASMEEGDQPQHFGDGTRLSIL.

The V call is TRBV10-1, the J call TRBJ2-7, with 9 bases lining up with TRBD2. The V gene's germline CDR1 is WNHNN and CDR2 SYGVQD (reference sequence). The CDR3 covers 14 residues. The V and J ends lost 3 bases and 4 bases, in that order; junction bases with no gene match: 4. The CDR3 reads CASSEGGRAYEQYF. The DNA for the CDR3 is TGCGCCAGCAGTGAAGGCGGGAGGGCGTACGAGCAGTACTTC.

This clone has ten or more counts. This rearrangement joins TRBV19 to TRBJ2-1, with a tentative D call TRBD2 (6 bases). The CDR3 extends over 17 amino acids. Germline V gives CDR1 LNHDA, CDR2 SQIVND (reference sequence). Between the trimmed V and J ends, which lost 3 bases and 9 bases, there was a span of 24 bases. The CDR3 spells CASSIPPGRKEFSEQFF. CDR3 nucleotide sequence: TGTGCCAGTAGTATCCCCCCGGGGAGGAAGGAATTCAGTGAGCAGTTCTTC.

The chain links TRBV29-1 to TRBJ1-5; D possibly corresponds to TRBD1 (6 bases). Trimming cost V 7 bases and J 6 bases, with 16 bases left between them. The germline CDR1 and CDR2 sequences are SQVTM and ANQGSEA. There are 13 residues in the CDR3. In DNA form, the CDR3 reads TGCAGCGCCGCCGGGGGGGCAGGTCAGCCCCAGCATTTT. Protein: CSAAGGAGQPQHF.

The CDR3 reads CASSPRKGDVNTGELFF. CDR3 in DNA: TGTGCCAGCTCACCACGAAAGGGAGACGTTAACACCGGGGAGCTGTTTTTT. The chain links TRBV18 to TRBJ2-2, with a weak D call TRBD2 (5 bases). Germline-derived CDR1 and CDR2 are KGHSH and LQKENI. Deletions cut 1 base from V and 2 bases from J, with 14 bases between. The CDR3 has 17 residues.

This clone was observed a handful of times. The chain employs TRBV10-2 and TRBJ2-1; no clear D gene. V lost 2 bases and J 4 bases, leaving 15 bases between the germline ends. This CDR3 is built from 16 residues. Germline V gene lookup returns CDR1 WSHSY and CDR2 SAAADI. Written as DNA, the CDR3 is TGCGCCAGCAGTGAGCCTGCGGTAGGTTGGTACAATGAGCAGTTCTTC. Translated, it gives CASSEPAVGWYNEQFF.